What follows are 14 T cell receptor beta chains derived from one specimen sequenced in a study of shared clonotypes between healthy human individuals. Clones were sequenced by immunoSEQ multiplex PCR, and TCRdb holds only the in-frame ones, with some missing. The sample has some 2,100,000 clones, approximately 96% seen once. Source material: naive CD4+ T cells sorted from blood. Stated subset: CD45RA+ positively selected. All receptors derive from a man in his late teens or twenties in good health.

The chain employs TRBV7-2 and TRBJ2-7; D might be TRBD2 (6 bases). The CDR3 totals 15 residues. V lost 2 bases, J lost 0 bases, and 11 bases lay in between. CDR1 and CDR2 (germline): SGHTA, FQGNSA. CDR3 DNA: TGTGCCAGCAGCTTAACCGGGACTGCCTCCTACGAGCAGTACTTC. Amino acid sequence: CASSLTGTASYEQYF.

In nucleotides, the CDR3 is TGTGCCACCCGAGATGGTCCTAATGAAAAACTGTTTTTT. It translates to CATRDGPNEKLFF. The V call is TRBV10-3, the J call TRBJ1-4; D ambiguous. The CDR3 sequence is 13 residues long. V dropped 10 bases and J dropped 3 bases, with 12 bases sitting between them. Germline V lookup: CDR1 ENHRY, CDR2 SYGVKD.

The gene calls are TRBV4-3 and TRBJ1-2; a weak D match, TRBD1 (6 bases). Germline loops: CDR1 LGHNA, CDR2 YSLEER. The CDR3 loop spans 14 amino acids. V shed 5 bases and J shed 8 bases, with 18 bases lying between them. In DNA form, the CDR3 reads TGCGCCAGCAGCTACGAGACAGGAGCGATGGGCTACACCTTC. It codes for CASSYETGAMGYTF.

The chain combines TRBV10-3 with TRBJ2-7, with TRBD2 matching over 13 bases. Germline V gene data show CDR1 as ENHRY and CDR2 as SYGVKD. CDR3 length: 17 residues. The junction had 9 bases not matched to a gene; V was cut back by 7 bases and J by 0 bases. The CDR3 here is CAIMGTSGDRSSYEQYF. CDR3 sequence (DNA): TGTGCCATCATGGGGACTAGCGGGGACAGGAGCTCCTACGAGCAGTACTTC.

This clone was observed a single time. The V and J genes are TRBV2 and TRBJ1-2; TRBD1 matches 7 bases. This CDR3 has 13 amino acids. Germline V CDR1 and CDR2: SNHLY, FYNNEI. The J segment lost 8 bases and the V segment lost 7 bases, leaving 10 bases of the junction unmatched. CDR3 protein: CASMEQGPRGYTF. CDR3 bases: TGTGCCAGCATGGAACAGGGGCCCCGGGGCTACACCTTC.

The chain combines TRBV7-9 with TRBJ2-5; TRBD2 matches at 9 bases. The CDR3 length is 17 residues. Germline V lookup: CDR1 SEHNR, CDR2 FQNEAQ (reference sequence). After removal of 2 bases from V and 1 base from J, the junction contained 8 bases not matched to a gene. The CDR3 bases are TGTGCCAGCAGCTTATCAGGATCTAGCGGGGTCCAAGAGACCCAGTACTTC. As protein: CASSLSGSSGVQETQYF.

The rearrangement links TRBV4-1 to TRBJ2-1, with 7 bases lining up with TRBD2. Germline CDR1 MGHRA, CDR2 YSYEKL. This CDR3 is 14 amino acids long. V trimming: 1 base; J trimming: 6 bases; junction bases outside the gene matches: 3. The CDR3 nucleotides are TGCGCCAGCAGCCAAGGCGGGAGTCTCAATGAGCAGTTCTTC. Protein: CASSQGGSLNEQFF.

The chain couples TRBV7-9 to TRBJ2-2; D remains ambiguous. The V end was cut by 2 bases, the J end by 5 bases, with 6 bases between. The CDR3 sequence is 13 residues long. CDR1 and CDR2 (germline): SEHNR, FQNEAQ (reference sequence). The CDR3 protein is CASSLKLTGELFF. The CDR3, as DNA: TGTGCCAGCAGCTTAAAGTTGACCGGGGAGCTGTTTTTT.

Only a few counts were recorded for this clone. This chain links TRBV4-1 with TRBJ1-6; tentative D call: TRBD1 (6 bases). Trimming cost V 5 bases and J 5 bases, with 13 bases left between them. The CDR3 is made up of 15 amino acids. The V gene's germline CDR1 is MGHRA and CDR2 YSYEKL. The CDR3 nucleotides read TGCGCCAGCAGCGCGGGGGCGGCGGATAATTCACCCCTCCACTTT. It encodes CASSAGAADNSPLHF.

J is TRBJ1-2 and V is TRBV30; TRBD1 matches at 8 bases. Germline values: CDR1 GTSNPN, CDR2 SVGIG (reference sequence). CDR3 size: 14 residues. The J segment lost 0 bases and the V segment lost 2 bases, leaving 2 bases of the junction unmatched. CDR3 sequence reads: CAWSRQGPNYGYTF. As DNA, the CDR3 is TGTGCCTGGAGTAGACAGGGGCCTAACTATGGCTACACCTTC. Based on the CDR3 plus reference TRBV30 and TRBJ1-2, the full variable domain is SQTIHQWPATLVQPVGSPLSLECTVEGTSNPNLYWYRQAAGRGLQLLFYSVGIGQISSEVPQNLSASRPQDRQFILSSKKLLLSDSGFYLCAWSRQGPNYGYTFGSGTRLTVV.

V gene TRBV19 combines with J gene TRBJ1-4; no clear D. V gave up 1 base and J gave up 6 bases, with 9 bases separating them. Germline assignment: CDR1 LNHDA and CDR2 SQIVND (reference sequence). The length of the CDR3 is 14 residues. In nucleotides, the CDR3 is TGTGCCAGTAGTATAGGGGATGAGGATGAAAAACTGTTTTTT. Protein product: CASSIGDEDEKLFF.

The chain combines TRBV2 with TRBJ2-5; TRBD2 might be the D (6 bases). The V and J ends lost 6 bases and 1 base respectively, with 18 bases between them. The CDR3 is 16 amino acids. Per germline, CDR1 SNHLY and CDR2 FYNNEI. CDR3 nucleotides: TGTGCCAGCAGGGAGTCGGGACTCCCGCCCCAAGAGACCCAGTACTTC. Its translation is CASRESGLPPQETQYF.

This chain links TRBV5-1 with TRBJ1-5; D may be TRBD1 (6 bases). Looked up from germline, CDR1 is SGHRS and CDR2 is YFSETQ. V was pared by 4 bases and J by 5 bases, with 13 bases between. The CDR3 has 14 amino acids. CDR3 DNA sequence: TGCGCCAGCAGCGCACCTCCAGGGGATCAGCCCCAGCATTTT. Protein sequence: CASSAPPGDQPQHF.

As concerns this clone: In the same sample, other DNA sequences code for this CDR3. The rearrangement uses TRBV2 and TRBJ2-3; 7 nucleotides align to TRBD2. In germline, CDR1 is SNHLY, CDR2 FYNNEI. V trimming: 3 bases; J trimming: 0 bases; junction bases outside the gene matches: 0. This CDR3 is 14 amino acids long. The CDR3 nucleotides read TGTGCCAGCAGTGAGCGGGGGAGCACAGATACGCAGTATTTT. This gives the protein CASSERGSTDTQYF.